This T cell receptor (beta chain) was recovered during a study of blood T cells in healthy people across ages. PCR was performed a second time for roughly 7 to 11 cycles using a sample-barcoded 5' primer and a J-beta primer mix. The study obtained at least 3 million CDR3-containing paired-end reads from every sample. MiXCR, run by TCRdb on the 5' RACE reads, gives a single entry per CDR3 protein. Counted here are around 1,700,000 distinct CDR3 sequences, roughly 28% occurring once; the ten biggest clones make up 7.7%. CDR3 length: 14 amino acids. The V gene's germline CDR1 is MNHEY and CDR2 SVGAGI. V was clipped by 11 bases and J by 8 bases, with 22 bases between them.

The sequenced sample was blood. The sequence derives from a woman in her twenties or thirties in good health. The chain is built from TRBV6-5 and TRBJ2-1, with D possibly matching TRBD2 (6 bases). The DNA for the CDR3 is TGTGCCTCCCGGGCCTCGGGGGTTTTCGATGAGCAGTTCTTC. Encoded protein: CASRASGVFDEQFF.